The T cell receptor (beta chain) described here comes from a study of blood T cells in healthy people across ages. Study-level results: TCR beta diversity, measured per million T cells, fell in a roughly linear way with age. Donors of long life had a larger count of naive CD4+ cells and greater diversity than aged donors. Diversity figures derived from one million T cells were judged to underestimate the true value.

A second PCR of 7 to 11 cycles used a sample-barcoded 5' primer and a J-beta primer mix. Each TCR beta cDNA got a 12-nucleotide random molecular identifier. TCRdb analysed the 5' RACE reads with MiXCR anew, one entry per CDR3 protein. The sample yields 590,000 or so distinct CDR3 sequences, 25% to 35% seen once. Concerning this clonotype: Its antigen is unknown.

Germline V gives CDR1 MNHEY, CDR2 SVGAGI. The CDR3 length is 18 residues. V lost 2 bases, J lost 0 bases, and 17 bases lay in between. Source material: blood. The clonotype originates from a woman at least 80 years old in good health. The rearrangement joins TRBV6-5 to TRBJ1-5, with D unclear. The CDR3 DNA sequence: TGTGCCAGCAGTTACCCTGACATGCCAGGAGGTAGCAATCAGCCCCAGCATTTT. This encodes CASSYPDMPGGSNQPQHF.